The entry below describes one T cell receptor (beta chain). This entry is derived from a study of blood T cell repertoires in COVID-19. The data were produced by immunoSEQ multiplex PCR, yet TCRdb's version contains in-frame clones alone and is incomplete. Among 490,000 or so clones listed, approximately 88% were seen once. V dropped 7 bases and J dropped 2; count of bases not matched to a gene: 4. The CDR3 is 13 residues long. Germline CDR1 reads ENHRY; CDR2 reads SYGVKD. Sequencing used PBMCs or T cells enriched from blood (not recorded which). The rearrangement joins TRBV10-3 to TRBJ2-7; the match to TRBD1 covers 8 bases. The TCR originated in a woman aged 40-49 years who had recovered from COVID-19. The CDR3 DNA sequence: TGTGCCATCAAACAGGGGGAGACCTACGAGCAGTACTTC. Amino acids: CAIKQGETYEQYF.